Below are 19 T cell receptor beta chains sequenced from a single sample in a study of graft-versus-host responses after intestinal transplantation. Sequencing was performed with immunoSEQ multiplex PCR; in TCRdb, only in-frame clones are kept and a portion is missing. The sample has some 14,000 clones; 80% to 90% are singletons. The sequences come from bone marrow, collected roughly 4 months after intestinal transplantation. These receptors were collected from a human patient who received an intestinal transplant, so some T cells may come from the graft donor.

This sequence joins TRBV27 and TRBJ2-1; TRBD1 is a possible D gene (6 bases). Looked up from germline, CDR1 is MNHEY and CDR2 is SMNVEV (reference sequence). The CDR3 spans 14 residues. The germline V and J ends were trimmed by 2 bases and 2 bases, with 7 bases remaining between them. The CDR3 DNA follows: TGTGCCAGCAGTTTAACAGGGACCTACAATGAGCAGTTCTTC. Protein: CASSLTGTYNEQFF.

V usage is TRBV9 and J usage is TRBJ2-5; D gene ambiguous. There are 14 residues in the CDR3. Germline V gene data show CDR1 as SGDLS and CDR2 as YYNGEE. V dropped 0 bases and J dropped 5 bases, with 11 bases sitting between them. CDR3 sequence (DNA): TGTGCCAGCAGCGTAGAAGCAGTGAGCGAGACCCAGTACTTC. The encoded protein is CASSVEAVSETQYF.

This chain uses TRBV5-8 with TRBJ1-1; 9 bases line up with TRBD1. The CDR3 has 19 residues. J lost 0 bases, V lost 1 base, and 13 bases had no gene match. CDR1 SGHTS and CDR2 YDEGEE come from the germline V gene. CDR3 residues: CASSLPWVTGGDLNTEAFF. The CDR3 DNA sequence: TGTGCCAGCAGCTTGCCGTGGGTGACAGGGGGAGACTTGAACACTGAAGCTTTCTTT.

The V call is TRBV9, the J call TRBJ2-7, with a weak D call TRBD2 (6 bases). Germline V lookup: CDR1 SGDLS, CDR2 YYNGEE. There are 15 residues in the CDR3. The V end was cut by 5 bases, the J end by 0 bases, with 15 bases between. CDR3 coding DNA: TGTGCCAGCAGTGCCGGGACTGGAGGCTCCTACGAGCAGTACTTC. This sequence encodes CASSAGTGGSYEQYF.

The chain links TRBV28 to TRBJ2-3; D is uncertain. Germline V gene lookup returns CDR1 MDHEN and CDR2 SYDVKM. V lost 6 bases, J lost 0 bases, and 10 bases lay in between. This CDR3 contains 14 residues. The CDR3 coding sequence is TGTGCCAGCAGGTCGAGCGTCAGCACAGATACGCAGTATTTT. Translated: CASRSSVSTDTQYF.

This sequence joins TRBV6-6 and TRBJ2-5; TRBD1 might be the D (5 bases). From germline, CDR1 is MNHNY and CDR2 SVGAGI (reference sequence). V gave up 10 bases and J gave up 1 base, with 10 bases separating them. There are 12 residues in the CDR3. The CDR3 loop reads CATSGRQETQYF. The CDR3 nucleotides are TGTGCCACATCAGGGCGCCAAGAGACCCAGTACTTC.

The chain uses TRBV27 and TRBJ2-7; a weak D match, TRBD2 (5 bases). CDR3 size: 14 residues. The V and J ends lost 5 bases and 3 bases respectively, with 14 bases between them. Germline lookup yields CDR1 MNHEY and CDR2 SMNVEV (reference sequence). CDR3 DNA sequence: TGTGCCAGCAGTAGTACGGGGATCGGCTACGAGCAGTACTTC. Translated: CASSSTGIGYEQYF.

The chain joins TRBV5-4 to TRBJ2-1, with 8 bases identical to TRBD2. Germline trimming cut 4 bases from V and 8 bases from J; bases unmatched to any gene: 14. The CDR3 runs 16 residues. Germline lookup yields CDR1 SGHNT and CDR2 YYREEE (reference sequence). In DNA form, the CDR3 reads TGTGCCAGCAGCCCGGAGGCCTGGACTAGCTTAGATGAGCAGTTCTTC. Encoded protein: CASSPEAWTSLDEQFF.

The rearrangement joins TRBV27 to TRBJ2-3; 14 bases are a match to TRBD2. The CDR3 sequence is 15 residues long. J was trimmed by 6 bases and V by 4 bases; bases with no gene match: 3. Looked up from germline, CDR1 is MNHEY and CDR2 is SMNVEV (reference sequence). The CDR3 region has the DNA TGTGCCAGCAGTTCGGGACTAGCGGGAGTGGATACGCAGTATTTT. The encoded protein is CASSSGLAGVDTQYF.

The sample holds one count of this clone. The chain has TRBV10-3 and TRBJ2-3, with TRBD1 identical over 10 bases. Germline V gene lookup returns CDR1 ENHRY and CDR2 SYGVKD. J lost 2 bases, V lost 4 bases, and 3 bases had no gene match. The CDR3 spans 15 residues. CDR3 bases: TGTGCCATCAGTGCCGGGACAGGGGCCACAGATACGCAGTATTTT. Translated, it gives CAISAGTGATDTQYF.

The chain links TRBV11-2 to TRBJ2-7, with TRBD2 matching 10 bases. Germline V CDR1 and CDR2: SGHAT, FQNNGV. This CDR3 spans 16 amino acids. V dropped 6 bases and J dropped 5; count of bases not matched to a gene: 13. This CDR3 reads CASREAGTSGIHEQYF. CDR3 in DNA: TGTGCCAGCAGAGAAGCGGGTACTAGCGGGATCCACGAGCAGTACTTC.

The CDR3 sequence is CASSLARDSEYTRNSGNTIYF. DNA of the CDR3: TGTGCCAGCAGCTTAGCGCGTGATTCTGAATACACCCGAAACTCTGGAAACACCATATATTTT. This rearrangement joins TRBV7-8 to TRBJ1-3; D call uncertain. Germline V gene data show CDR1 as SGHVS and CDR2 as FQNEAQ. The germline V and J ends were trimmed by 0 bases and 0 bases, with 24 bases remaining between them. CDR3 length: 21 residues.

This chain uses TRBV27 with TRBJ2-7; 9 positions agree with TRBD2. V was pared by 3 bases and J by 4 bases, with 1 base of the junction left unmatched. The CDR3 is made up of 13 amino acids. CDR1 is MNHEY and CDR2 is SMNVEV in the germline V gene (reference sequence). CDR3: CASSFTSGYEQYF. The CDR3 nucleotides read TGTGCCAGCAGTTTTACTAGCGGGTACGAGCAGTACTTC.

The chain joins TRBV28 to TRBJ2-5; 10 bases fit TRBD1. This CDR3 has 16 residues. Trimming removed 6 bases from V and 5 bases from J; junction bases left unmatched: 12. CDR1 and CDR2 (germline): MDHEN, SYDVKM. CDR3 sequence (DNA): TGTGCCAGCAGCCAAATCGGGACAGGGGAGGGGGAGACCCAGTACTTC. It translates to CASSQIGTGEGETQYF.

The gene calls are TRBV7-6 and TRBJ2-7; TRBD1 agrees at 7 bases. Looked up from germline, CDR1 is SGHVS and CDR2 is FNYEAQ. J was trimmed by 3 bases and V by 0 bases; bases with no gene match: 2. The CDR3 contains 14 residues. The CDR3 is CASSLAQGNYEQYF. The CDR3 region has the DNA TGTGCCAGCAGCTTAGCACAGGGGAACTACGAGCAGTACTTC.

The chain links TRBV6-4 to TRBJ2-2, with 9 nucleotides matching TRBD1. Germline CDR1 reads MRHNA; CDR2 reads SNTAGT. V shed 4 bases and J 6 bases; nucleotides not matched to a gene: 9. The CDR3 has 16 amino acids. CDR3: CASSARQGDGSGELFF. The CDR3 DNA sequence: TGTGCCAGCAGTGCGAGACAGGGGGATGGATCCGGGGAGCTGTTTTTT.

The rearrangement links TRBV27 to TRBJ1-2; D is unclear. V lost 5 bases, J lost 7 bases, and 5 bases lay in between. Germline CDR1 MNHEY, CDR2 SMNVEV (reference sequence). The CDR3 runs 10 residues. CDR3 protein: CASSTIGYTF. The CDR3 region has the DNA TGTGCCAGCAGTACCATTGGCTACACCTTC.

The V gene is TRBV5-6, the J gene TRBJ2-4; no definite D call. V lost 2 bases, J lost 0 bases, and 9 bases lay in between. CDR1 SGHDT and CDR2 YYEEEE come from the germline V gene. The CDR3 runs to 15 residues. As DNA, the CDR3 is TGTGCCAGCAGCTTAGGCTCATTAGCCAAAAACATTCAGTACTTC. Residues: CASSLGSLAKNIQYF.

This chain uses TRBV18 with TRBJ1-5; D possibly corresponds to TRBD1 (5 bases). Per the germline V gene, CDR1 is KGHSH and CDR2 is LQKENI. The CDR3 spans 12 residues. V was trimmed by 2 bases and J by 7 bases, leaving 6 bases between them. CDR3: CASSPGGQPQHF. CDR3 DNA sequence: TGTGCCAGCTCACCAGGGGGACAGCCCCAGCATTTT.